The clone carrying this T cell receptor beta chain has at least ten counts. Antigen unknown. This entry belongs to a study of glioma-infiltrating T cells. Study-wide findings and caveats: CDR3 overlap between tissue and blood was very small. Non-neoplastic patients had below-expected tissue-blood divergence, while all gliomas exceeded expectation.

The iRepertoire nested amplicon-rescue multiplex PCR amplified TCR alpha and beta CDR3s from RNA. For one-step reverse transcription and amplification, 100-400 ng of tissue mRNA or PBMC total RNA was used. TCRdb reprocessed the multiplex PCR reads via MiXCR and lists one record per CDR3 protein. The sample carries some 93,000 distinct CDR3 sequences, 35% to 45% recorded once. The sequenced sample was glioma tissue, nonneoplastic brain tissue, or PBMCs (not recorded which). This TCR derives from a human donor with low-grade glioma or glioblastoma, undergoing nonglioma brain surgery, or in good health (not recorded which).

The CDR3 sequence: CASSLAGGPSGNTIYF. CDR3 sequence (DNA): TGTGCCAGCAGTCTAGCGGGGGGACCCTCTGGAAACACCATATATTTT. The chain carries TRBV27 and TRBJ1-3, with D possibly matching TRBD1 (5 bases). In germline, CDR1 is MNHEY, CDR2 SMNVEV (reference sequence). The CDR3 contains 16 residues. V lost 5 bases and J lost 0, with 14 bases in between.